This paragraph covers one T cell receptor beta chain sequence. Its matching antigen is unknown. The sample originates from a study of T cell clusters in autoimmune cytopenias. Study-wide results and limits: Functional roles of the in silico T cell clusters still await experimental validation. TRB repertoire shifts in secondary cytopenia and chronic lymphocytic leukemia mostly reflected lymphoma, not autoimmunity.

Per the germline V gene, CDR1 is KGHSH and CDR2 is LQKENI. The CDR3 covers 16 residues. One tube held mixed TRB-A and TRB-B primer pools for touch-down PCR. From its re-call of the multiplex PCR reads, TCRdb lists each CDR3 protein once, without DNA. The repertoire shows some 12,000 distinct CDR3 sequences; the top ten hold over 3%. TRB was amplified from roughly 250 ng of peripheral blood genomic DNA per sample. This same sample was also taken into another study, of T cell repertoires in aging, cancer and after chemotherapy.

The TCR comes from a human donor in good health. The V and J genes are TRBV18 and TRBJ1-1; TCRdb indicates TRBD1, and absent DNA this call remains unverified. The sequenced sample consisted of peripheral blood. This CDR3 reads CASSLGTGGRDTEAFF.